Below, 20 T cell receptor beta chains from the same sample are listed, as sequenced in a study of neurological immune-mediated disorders (dated by TCRdb to between 2019 and 2020). The method was 5' RACE. The sequencing machine was an Illumina HiSeq 2500. TCRdb took the public reads, trimmed them with fastp at Q25, ran MiXCR for clone calling and kept in-frame beta chains. Entries that share a CDR3 protein sequence are merged under the most common genes and DNA. Counted in this sample were 14,000 or so distinct CDR3 sequences; 13% of them appeared once. 41% of the sample belongs to the ten largest clones. Sequencing input: CD8+ T cells from blood. All receptors derive from a female donor with HTLV-1-associated myelopathy (HAM/TSP).

There are many counts of this clonotype. This chain connects TRBV20-1 to TRBJ2-1, with D possibly being TRBD1 or TRBD2 (5 bases each). This CDR3 comprises 12 residues. Germline CDR1 is DFQATT and CDR2 is SNEGSKA (reference sequence). Trimming stripped 6 bases from V and 9 bases from J, with 15 bases between. The CDR3, as DNA: TGCAGTGCCCCGGGACCCTGGGGTGAGCAGTTCTTC. This codes for CSAPGPWGEQFF.

This clonotype appeared once. One base away lies a much larger clone, so this may be a sequencing read error. V and J are TRBV2 and TRBJ2-5; D call uncertain. CDR3 length: 15 amino acids. V was pared by 5 bases and J by 5 bases, with 18 bases between. CDR1 and CDR2 from the germline V gene are SNHLY and FYNNEI. The CDR3 is CASSTVLSTLETQYF. The CDR3 bases are TGTGCCAGCAGTACCGTACTGTCAACTTTGGAGACCCAGTACTTC.

In this sample, this clonotype turned up many times. The CDR3 DNA sequence: TGCAGCGTTGAACCCCCAGACACCTTCACCGGGGAGCTGTTTTTT. Its translation is CSVEPPDTFTGELFF. The V call is TRBV29-1, the J call TRBJ2-2; D uncertain. V was clipped by 2 bases and J by 4 bases, with 14 bases between them. The CDR3 runs to 15 residues. Germline CDR1 is SQVTM and CDR2 is ANQGSEA.

This clonotype was observed at least ten times. The rearrangement uses TRBV20-1 and TRBJ2-3; D is possibly TRBD1 (6 bases). Trimming removed 7 bases at V and 2 bases at J, with 16 bases between. The CDR3 totals 14 residues. In germline, CDR1 is DFQATT, CDR2 SNEGSKA (reference sequence). The CDR3 DNA is TGCAGTGATGCGGACAGACCCCCCACAGATACGCAGTATTTT. Its protein product is CSDADRPPTDTQYF.

The V call is TRBV29-1, the J call TRBJ2-4, with a possible D match to TRBD1 (6 bases). The CDR3 totals 14 residues. The germline gives CDR1 SQVTM, CDR2 ANQGSEA. Trimming stripped 7 bases from V and 9 bases from J, with 22 bases between. CDR3 DNA: TGCAGCGCGCTAGACAGGTCGGCAACTGTCATTCAGTACTTC. Translating it yields CSALDRSATVIQYF.

The table lists this clonotype with many counts. The gene calls are TRBV6-5 and TRBJ2-1; D is perhaps TRBD2 (7 bases). The CDR3 is 16 amino acids. Per the germline V gene, CDR1 is MNHEY and CDR2 is SVGAGI. Between the trimmed V and J ends, which lost 3 bases and 4 bases, there was a span of 16 bases. Here the CDR3 DNA reads TGTGCCAGCAGTTATGGGGGGGGGCTTGGTTACAATGAGCAGTTCTTC. Its translation is CASSYGGGLGYNEQFF.

This clonotype was recorded at least ten times. This chain uses TRBV13 with TRBJ2-7, with D hard to call. Trimming took 3 bases from V and 2 from J, leaving 11 bases between them. This CDR3 spans 14 amino acids. Germline CDR1 and CDR2: PRHDT and FYEKMQ (reference sequence). The CDR3: CASSFGLKPYEQYF. The CDR3 DNA is TGTGCCAGCAGCTTTGGGCTTAAGCCCTACGAGCAGTACTTC. Full variable domain (outside the CDR3, taken from reference TRBV13 and TRBJ2-7): AAGVIQSPRHLIKEKRETATLKCYPIPRHDTVYWYQQGPGQDPQFLISFYEKMQSDKGSIPDRFSAQQFSDYHSELNMSSLELGDSALYFCASSFGLKPYEQYFGPGTRLTVT.

This clonotype was seen at least ten times. This sequence joins TRBV7-9 and TRBJ2-1; D gene ambiguous. Per germline, CDR1 SEHNR and CDR2 FQNEAQ (reference sequence). The V gene lost 0 bases and the J gene lost 6 bases, with 6 bases spanning the gap. This CDR3 contains 13 residues. The CDR3 loop reads CASSLAASNEQFF. As DNA, the CDR3 is TGTGCCAGCAGCTTAGCGGCCAGCAATGAGCAGTTCTTC.

This clonotype was detected ten times or more. This chain uses TRBV7-9 with TRBJ2-2; no clear D gene. V was pared by 5 bases and J by 5 bases, with 12 bases between. The CDR3 is made up of 14 amino acids. Germline CDR1 and CDR2: SEHNR and FQNEAQ (reference sequence). The CDR3 protein is CASSNSQPTGELFF. DNA of the CDR3: TGTGCCAGCAGCAACTCCCAACCGACCGGGGAGCTGTTTTTT.

This rearrangement joins TRBV5-5 to TRBJ2-2; TRBD1 matches 9 bases. V trimming: 1 base; J trimming: 4 bases; junction bases outside the gene matches: 8. Germline loops: CDR1 SGHKS, CDR2 YYEKEE (reference sequence). This CDR3 is built from 17 residues. The CDR3 nucleotides read TGTGCCAGCAGCTTGACGCCGGGACAGGGTTTCACCGGGGAGCTGTTTTTT. Encoded protein: CASSLTPGQGFTGELFF.

This clonotype was recorded many times. The CDR3: CSASGGGEQFF. The CDR3 coding sequence is TGCAGTGCTTCGGGCGGGGGTGAGCAGTTCTTC. This chain links TRBV20-1 with TRBJ2-1; 7 bases align to TRBD2. Germline V gene sequence: CDR1 DFQATT, CDR2 SNEGSKA (reference sequence). J gave up 9 bases and V 5 bases, and 4 bases lay outside the gene matches. The CDR3 contains 11 residues.

This clonotype was seen ten or more times. This sequence joins TRBV6-4 and TRBJ2-1, with 12 bases lining up with TRBD2. Germline lookup yields CDR1 MRHNA and CDR2 SNTAGT. The CDR3 runs to 15 residues. The V gene end was trimmed by 2 bases and the J gene end by 4 bases; junction bases not matched to a gene: 0. The CDR3 sequence is CASSDTSGGYNEQFF. In DNA, the CDR3 is TGTGCCAGCAGTGACACTAGCGGGGGGTACAATGAGCAGTTCTTC.

This clonotype was seen repeatedly, ten times or more. V gene TRBV28 combines with J gene TRBJ2-1; the D gene is possibly TRBD2 (6 bases). Germline V gives CDR1 MDHEN, CDR2 SYDVKM. Trimming shortened V by 7 bases and J by 4 bases, and 29 bases separated the two germline ends. This CDR3 is 19 amino acids long. The CDR3 sequence: CASKGNRYAEGTPYNEQFF. The CDR3 coding sequence is TGTGCCAGCAAGGGGAACAGGTATGCGGAGGGGACCCCTTACAATGAGCAGTTCTTC. The variable domain in full, completed from reference TRBV28 and TRBJ2-1, reads DVKVTQSSRYLVKRTGEKVFLECVQDMDHENMFWYRQDPGLGLRLIYFSYDVKMKEKGDIPEGYSVSREKKERFSLILESASTNQTSMYLCASKGNRYAEGTPYNEQFFGPGTRLTVL.

This clonotype was detected many times. This rearrangement joins TRBV28 to TRBJ2-5; D may be TRBD2 (6 bases). Germline assignment: CDR1 MDHEN and CDR2 SYDVKM. The CDR3 is made up of 17 amino acids. With 5 bases removed from V and 0 bases from J, the gap between germline ends came to 19 bases. The CDR3: CASSTVRVIADQETQYF. The DNA of the CDR3 is TGTGCCAGCAGTACCGTACGGGTGATAGCGGACCAAGAGACCCAGTACTTC.

In its sample, this clonotype was seen many times. The chain combines TRBV5-1 with TRBJ1-1, with D maybe TRBD1 (6 bases). The germline CDR1 and CDR2 sequences are SGHRS and YFSETQ. Deletions cut 5 bases from V and 1 base from J, with 15 bases between. This CDR3 contains 15 residues. The CDR3 loop reads CASSSVGGANTEAFF. CDR3 in DNA: TGCGCCAGCAGTTCCGTTGGGGGGGCGAACACTGAAGCTTTCTTT.

This clonotype was observed at least ten times. The J gene is TRBJ2-7, the V gene TRBV7-9; D not certain. V was clipped by 5 bases and J by 9 bases, with 11 bases between them. This CDR3 contains 11 residues. In germline, CDR1 is SEHNR, CDR2 FQNEAQ (reference sequence). The CDR3 nucleotides are TGTGCCAGCAGCGATGGCGTTGGGCAGTACTTC. Protein sequence: CASSDGVGQYF.

This clonotype appeared many times. The chain links TRBV4-2 to TRBJ2-7; D ambiguous. Trimming cost V 3 bases and J 7 bases, with 13 bases left between them. Germline CDR1 is LGHNA and CDR2 is YNFKEQ. The CDR3 loop spans 13 amino acids. The CDR3 loop is CASSHPRSVEQYF. The CDR3 bases are TGTGCCAGCAGCCATCCCCGGTCGGTAGAGCAGTACTTC.

Many counts were recorded for this clonotype. This chain connects TRBV28 to TRBJ2-5; no firm D call. Germline V lookup: CDR1 MDHEN, CDR2 SYDVKM. The CDR3 spans 13 residues. Trimming removed 2 bases at V and 0 bases at J, with 4 bases between. The CDR3 coding sequence is TGTGCCAGCAGTTTAACTAACCAAGAGACCCAGTACTTC. Encoded protein: CASSLTNQETQYF.

This clonotype has at least ten counts. The J gene is TRBJ2-5, the V gene TRBV7-2; D not resolved. Trimming removed 3 bases from V and 4 bases from J, with 15 bases in between. The CDR3 loop spans 15 amino acids. Germline V gives CDR1 SGHTA, CDR2 FQGNSA. CDR3 residues: CASSLDVPPGETQYF. The CDR3 bases are TGTGCCAGCAGCTTGGACGTCCCACCGGGAGAGACCCAGTACTTC.

This clonotype was seen ten or more times. This chain connects TRBV28 to TRBJ2-3; TRBD1 agrees at 7 bases. Germline V lookup: CDR1 MDHEN, CDR2 SYDVKM. The CDR3 runs to 13 residues. Germline trimming cut 6 bases from V and 3 bases from J; bases unmatched to any gene: 3. CDR3 protein: CASRKQGTDTQYF. The CDR3 DNA follows: TGTGCCAGCAGAAAACAGGGGACAGATACGCAGTATTTT.